This T cell receptor (beta chain) was recovered during a study of CD8+ T cells in alopecia areata. At the level of the study: Treatment comprised oral tofacitinib, 5 to 10 mg twice daily, in treated patients.

V was pared by 6 bases and J by 9 bases, with 9 bases between. This CDR3 is built from 11 residues. Germline V lookup: CDR1 SGHDN, CDR2 FVKESK. cDNA prepared by RNA extraction and subsequent reverse transcription served as the template for sequencing. Assay used: immunoSEQ multiplex PCR; TCRdb lists only in-frame clones, some missing. The sample has some 180,000 clones, approximately 62% seen once. The source material was CD4+ T cells sorted from blood, sampled at week 0. The clonotype originates from a human donor with alopecia areata. This chain joins TRBV14 and TRBJ2-1; D remains unclear. In nucleotides, the CDR3 is TGTGCCAGCAGTCAACATGTTGAGCAGTTCTTC. Its protein product is CASSQHVEQFF.